This T cell receptor beta chain was profiled in a study of PD-1 blockade in classical Hodgkin lymphoma. Study results and limitations: Reports described newly diagnosed patients as having lower baseline TCR diversity than healthy donors. Whatever underlies the repertoire differences (possibly disease activity or prior therapy) remains undefined.

Time point in this sample: newly diagnosed, previously untreated cHL patient sample. Untreated, newly diagnosed classical Hodgkin lymphoma PBMCs served for comparison. TCRdb's table, derived via immunoSEQ multiplex PCR, lists solely in-frame clones and lacks some. The table records 47,000 or so clones, roughly 91% of them present only once. Worth noting for this clone: Its antigen remains unknown.

The receptor comes from a human donor with classical Hodgkin lymphoma. The sequencing sample was made of peripheral blood mononuclear cells (PBMCs).

This chain's CDR3 is CASSRQGGRESGANVLTF. In DNA, the CDR3 is TGTGCCAGCAGCCGCCAGGGCGGGAGGGAATCTGGGGCCAACGTCCTGACTTTC. This rearrangement joins TRBV4-2 to TRBJ2-6; 9 bases are a match to TRBD2. In germline, CDR1 is LGHNA, CDR2 YNFKEQ. With 4 bases clipped from V and 1 base from J, the junction kept 8 bases outside the gene matches. CDR3 size: 18 residues.